This T cell receptor (beta chain) stems from a study of control samples from healthy donors and cancer patients. Some clones are missing from TCRdb's copy, which holds only in-frame ones; the method was immunoSEQ multiplex PCR. This table holds about 54,000 clones, around 95% found once. CDR1 and CDR2 from the germline V gene are SNHLY and FYNNEI. This CDR3 comprises 15 residues. The V gene lost 2 bases and the J gene lost 3 bases, with 13 bases spanning the gap. The clonotype was recovered from a woman in her twenties or thirties in good health. The sample consisted of blood. The rearrangement links TRBV2 to TRBJ1-2; D is possibly TRBD1 (5 bases). CDR3 protein: CASSELPGTDYGYTF. The CDR3 DNA follows: TGTGCCAGCAGTGAACTCCCAGGGACTGACTATGGCTACACCTTC. The variable domain in full, with the rest retrieved from reference TRBV2 and TRBJ1-2, is EPEVTQTPSHQVTQMGQEVILRCVPISNHLYFYWYRQILGQKVEFLVSFYNNEISEKSEIFDDQFSVERPDGSNFTLKIRSTKLEDSAMYFCASSELPGTDYGYTFGSGTRLTVV.